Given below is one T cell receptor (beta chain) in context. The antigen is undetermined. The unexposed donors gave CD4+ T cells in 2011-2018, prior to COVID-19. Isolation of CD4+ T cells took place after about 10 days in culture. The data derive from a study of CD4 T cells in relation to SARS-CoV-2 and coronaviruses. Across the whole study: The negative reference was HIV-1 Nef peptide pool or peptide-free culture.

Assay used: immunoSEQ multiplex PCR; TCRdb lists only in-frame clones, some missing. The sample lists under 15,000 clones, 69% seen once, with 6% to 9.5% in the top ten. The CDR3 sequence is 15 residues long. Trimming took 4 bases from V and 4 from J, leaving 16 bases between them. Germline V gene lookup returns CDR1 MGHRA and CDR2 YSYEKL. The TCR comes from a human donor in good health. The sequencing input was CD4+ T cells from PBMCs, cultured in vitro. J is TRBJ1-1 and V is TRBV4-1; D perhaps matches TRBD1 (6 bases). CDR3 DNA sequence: TGCGCCAGCAGCCCGCGAGGGGGAATAAGCACTGAAGCTTTCTTT. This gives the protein CASSPRGGISTEAFF.